This T cell receptor beta chain derives from a study of T-cell reconstitution after alpha-beta-depleted transplantation in children. At least ten counts were recorded for this clonotype. It was with unique molecular identifiers that the TCRbeta library was prepared. TCRdb reprocessed the PCR reads with MiXCR, giving one entry per CDR3 protein. Counted here are approximately 400,000 distinct CDR3 sequences, approximately 10% occurring once; the ten biggest clones make up roughly 5.5%. The input for sequencing was PBMCs from the stem cell graft donor, taken from the stem cell graft. This clonotype was sampled from a human donor who donated a stem cell graft to a child with acute myeloid leukemia.

CDR3 bases: TGCGCCAGCAGCACGGGGGGCGGGAGTTCCTACAATGAGCAGTTCTTC. It specifies CASSTGGGSSYNEQFF. V is TRBV5-1 and J is TRBJ2-1; possible D gene TRBD2, 7 bases. The length of the CDR3 is 16 residues. Germline values: CDR1 SGHRS, CDR2 YFSETQ. Trimming took off 4 bases at V and 1 base at J, with 15 bases between the two ends.